Reported below is one T cell receptor beta chain. Its antigen is undetermined. The data originate from a study of cytomegalovirus exposure and HLA in healthy donors. General study findings and limits: Testing in vitro showed three CMV-associated chains specific for CMV antigens. Across donors, most TCRs were seen rarely, yet some public ones were widespread. The authors enumerated over 150 TCR beta chains as linked to cytomegalovirus. In a later analysis, a genetic analysis reported fewer productive-TCR N-insertions in an Asian-associated ancestry cluster than the cohort average.

This CDR3 is 15 amino acids long. The V end lost 6 bases, the J end lost 1 base, and 15 bases lay between the germline ends. Per the germline V gene, CDR1 is SGHTA and CDR2 is FQGTGA. Primers for the PCR totalled 60 Vbeta and 13 Jbeta. Here immunoSEQ multiplex PCR was the method, and the copy in TCRdb shows in-frame clones only, minus some. The table lists 99,000 or so clones, approximately 78% of them singletons. The chain employs TRBV7-3 and TRBJ1-1, with D possibly TRBD1 on 5 matching bases. The TCR was taken from a woman aged 40 to 50 in good health and CMV-seronegative. The sample comprised PBMCs. The CDR3 bases are TGTGCCAGCAGAGATGGGGGGTTGGCGAACACTGAAGCTTTCTTT. Its protein product is CASRDGGLANTEAFF. Together with reference TRBV7-3 and TRBJ1-1, the CDR3 gives the full variable domain: GAGVSQTPSNKVTEKGKYVELRCDPISGHTALYWYRQSLGQGPEFLIYFQGTGAADDSGLPNDRFFAVRPEGSVSTLKIQRTERGDSAVYLCASRDGGLANTEAFFGQGTRLTVV.